This T cell receptor beta chain was found in a study of shared clonotypes between healthy human individuals. Study findings and constraints: Rarefaction showed that sequencing of sorted subsets was incomplete (despite large depth).

Terminally differentiated effector memory CD45RA+ cells were excluded by CCR7 positive selection of CD45RO-negative cells. Trimming removed 6 bases from V and 0 bases from J, with 11 bases in between. From germline, CDR1 is SNHLY and CDR2 FYNNEI. The CDR3 runs to 14 residues. Original analysis: Junction-only immunoSEQ sequences carried no quality scores, so filtering differed. Clones were read by immunoSEQ multiplex PCR, and TCRdb kept only the in-frame ones, dropping some. V and J calls plus clone size are reproduced from that table; the DNA served to infer D and trimming. This sample yields roughly 2 million clones, of which just under 95% are seen a single time; 1.1% belongs to the top ten. Remarks on this clone: Its antigen remains unknown.

The source is a man aged 18 to 35 in good health. Sequencing used naive CD8+ T cells sorted from blood. V gene TRBV2 combines with J gene TRBJ2-5, with D tentatively TRBD1 (5 bases). The CDR3 is CASRIGANQETQYF. The CDR3 nucleotides read TGTGCCAGCAGGATTGGGGCGAACCAAGAGACCCAGTACTTC. The variable domain in full, with the rest retrieved from reference TRBV2 and TRBJ2-5, is EPEVTQTPSHQVTQMGQEVILRCVPISNHLYFYWYRQILGQKVEFLVSFYNNEISEKSEIFDDQFSVERPDGSNFTLKIRSTKLEDSAMYFCASRIGANQETQYFGPGTRLLVL.